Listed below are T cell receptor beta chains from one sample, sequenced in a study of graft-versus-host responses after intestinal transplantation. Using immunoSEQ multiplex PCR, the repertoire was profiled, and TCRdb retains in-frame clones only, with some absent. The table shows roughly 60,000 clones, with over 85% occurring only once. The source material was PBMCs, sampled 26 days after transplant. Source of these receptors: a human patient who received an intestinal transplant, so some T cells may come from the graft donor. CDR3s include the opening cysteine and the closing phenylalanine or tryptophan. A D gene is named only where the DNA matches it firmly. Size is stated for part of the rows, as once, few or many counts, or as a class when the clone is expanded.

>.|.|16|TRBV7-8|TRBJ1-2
CASSHNVVANPYGYTF
TGTGCCAGCAGCCACAATGTCGTTGCCAACCCCTATGGCTACACCTTC
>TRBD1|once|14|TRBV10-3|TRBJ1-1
CAINDRDRETEAFF
TGTGCCATCAACGACCGGGACAGGGAAACTGAAGCTTTCTTT
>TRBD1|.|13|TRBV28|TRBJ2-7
CASGLAGGYEQYF
TGTGCCAGCGGTTTAGCAGGGGGCTACGAGCAGTACTTC
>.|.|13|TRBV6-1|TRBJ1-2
CASSGLGHYGYTF
TGTGCCAGCAGCGGACTAGGGCACTATGGCTACACCTTC
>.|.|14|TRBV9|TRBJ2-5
CASSVGLRQETQYF
TGTGCCAGCAGCGTGGGACTTCGCCAAGAGACCCAGTACTTC
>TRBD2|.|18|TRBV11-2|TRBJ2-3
CASRRLAGGYSSTDTQYF
TGTGCCAGCAGGCGACTAGCGGGGGGATACTCTAGCACAGATACGCAGTATTTT
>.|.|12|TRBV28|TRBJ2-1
CASSLRVNEQFF
TGTGCCAGCAGTTTACGAGTTAATGAGCAGTTCTTC
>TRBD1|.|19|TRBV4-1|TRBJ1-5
CASSQGGRDREPRDQPQHF
TGCGCCAGCAGCCAAGGGGGCAGAGACAGGGAGCCAAGAGATCAGCCCCAGCATTTT
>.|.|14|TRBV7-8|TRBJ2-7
CASNQRGAYYEQYF
TGTGCCAGCAACCAGCGAGGAGCGTACTACGAGCAGTACTTC
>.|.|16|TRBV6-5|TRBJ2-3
CASSYGSGASTDTQYF
TGTGCCAGCAGTTACGGCAGCGGAGCTAGCACAGATACGCAGTATTTT
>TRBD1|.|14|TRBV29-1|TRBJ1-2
CSVAGTAQPYGYTF
TGCAGCGTAGCCGGGACAGCCCAGCCCTATGGCTACACCTTC
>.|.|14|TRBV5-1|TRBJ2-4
CASSLDLAKNIQYF
TGCGCCAGCAGCTTGGACTTAGCCAAAAACATTCAGTACTTC
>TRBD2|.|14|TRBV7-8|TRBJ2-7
CASSLGWGGYEQYF
TGTGCCAGCAGCTTAGGTTGGGGGGGCTACGAGCAGTACTTC
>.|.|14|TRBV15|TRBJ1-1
CATSTSDRNTEAFF
TGTGCCACCAGCACTTCGGACAGGAACACTGAAGCTTTCTTT
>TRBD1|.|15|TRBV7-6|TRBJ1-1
CASSLVYRDRVSAFF
TGTGCCAGCAGCTTAGTTTATAGGGACAGGGTTTCGGCTTTCTTT
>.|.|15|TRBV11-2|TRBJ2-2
CASSLDLGEGGELFF
TGTGCCAGCAGCTTAGATCTCGGGGAAGGCGGGGAGCTGTTTTTT
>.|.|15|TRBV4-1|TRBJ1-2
CASSQVPPGNYGYTF
TGCGCCAGCAGCCAGGTTCCACCAGGGAACTATGGCTACACCTTC
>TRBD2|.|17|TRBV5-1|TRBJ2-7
CASTPRGGSGDPYEQYF
TGCGCCAGCACCCCAAGGGGGGGTAGCGGGGACCCCTACGAGCAGTACTTC
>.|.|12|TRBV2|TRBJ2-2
CASSESTGELFF
TGTGCCAGCAGTGAATCGACCGGGGAGCTGTTTTTT
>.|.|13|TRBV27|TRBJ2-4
CASSLGEGDIQYF
TGTGCCAGCAGTTTAGGGGAAGGGGACATTCAGTACTTC
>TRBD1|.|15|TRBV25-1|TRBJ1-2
CASSENLGTGYGYTF
TGTGCCAGCAGTGAAAACCTCGGGACAGGGTATGGCTACACCTTC
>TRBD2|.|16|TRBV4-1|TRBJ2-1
CASSPLGTSIHNEQFF
TGCGCCAGCAGCCCTCTCGGGACTAGCATCCACAATGAGCAGTTCTTC
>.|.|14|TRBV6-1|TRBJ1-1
CANSQGGVNTEAFF
TGTGCCAATAGTCAAGGGGGGGTAAACACTGAAGCTTTCTTT
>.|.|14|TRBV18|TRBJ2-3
CASSPPLGTDTQYF
TGTGCCAGCTCACCACCCTTAGGCACAGATACGCAGTATTTT
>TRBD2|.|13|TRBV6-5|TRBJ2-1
CASRLRGGNEQFF
TGTGCCAGTAGGTTGCGGGGGGGCAATGAGCAGTTCTTC
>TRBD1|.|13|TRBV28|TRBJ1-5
CAVGEYRGQPQHF
TGTGCTGTAGGGGAGTACAGGGGACAGCCCCAGCATTTT
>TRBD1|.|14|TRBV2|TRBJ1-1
CASSDFSGDSEAFF
TGTGCCAGCAGTGATTTTTCCGGGGACAGTGAAGCTTTCTTT
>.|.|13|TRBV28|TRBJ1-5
CASSLMSVQPQHF
TGTGCCAGCAGTTTAATGTCCGTCCAGCCCCAGCATTTT
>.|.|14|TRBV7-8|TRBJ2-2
CASSPTENTGELFF
TGTGCCAGCAGCCCGACAGAGAACACCGGGGAGCTGTTTTTT
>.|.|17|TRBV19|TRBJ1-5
CASISAVAEGLNQPQHF
TGTGCCAGTATCTCAGCGGTGGCAGAAGGTCTAAATCAGCCCCAGCATTTT
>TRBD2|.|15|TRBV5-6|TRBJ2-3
CASSLSSGRADTQYF
TGTGCCAGCAGCTTGTCTAGCGGGCGTGCAGATACGCAGTATTTT
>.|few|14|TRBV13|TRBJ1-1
CASSSQWGPNGAFF
TGTGCCAGCAGCTCCCAGTGGGGCCCTAACGGGGCTTTCTTT
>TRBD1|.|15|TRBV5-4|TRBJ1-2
CASSIPGTGKPGYTF
TGTGCCAGCAGCATCCCCGGGACAGGGAAGCCGGGATACACCTTC